This TCR beta chain was recovered during a study of blood T cell repertoires in COVID-19. Study as a whole: Acute and convalescent COVID-19 specimens originated in the United States, Italy and Spain. The analysed material was cDNA or gDNA that came from T cells, B-cell-depleted T cells, or PBMCs.

The germline CDR1 and CDR2 sequences are SGHTA and FQGNSA. This CDR3 is 13 amino acids long. Trimming took off 3 bases at V and 4 bases at J, with 7 bases between the two ends. Participants' reported clinical history set cohort assignment. Individuals in the exposed group had encountered a COVID-19 case within 2 weeks preceding study entry. Libraries were prepared by immunoSEQ multiplex PCR; TCRdb keeps only in-frame clonotypes and omits some of them. Among around 200,000 clones listed, 86% were seen once. Specimen: PBMCs or T cells enriched from blood (not recorded which). This chain connects TRBV7-2 to TRBJ1-5, with D unresolved. The TCR originated in a woman aged 25 to 39 who had been exposed to COVID-19. CDR3 DNA: TGTGCCAGCAGCTTCCAGACAAATCAGCCCCAGCATTTT. This translates into CASSFQTNQPQHF.